This is a list of T cell receptor beta chains from one sample in a study of CD8 T cells in Susac syndrome. TCRdb recomputed calls from the immunoSEQ multiplex PCR reads with MiXCR, one row per CDR3 protein. The sample gives roughly 400,000 distinct CDR3 sequences, 75% to 90% of which show up once; approximately 0.11% is in the top ten. Input material: CD8+ T cells from PBMCs. The receptors originated from a human donor with multiple sclerosis. CDR3s include the opening cysteine and the closing phenylalanine or tryptophan. Fields, in order: J gene, V gene, D gene, clone size, CDR3 protein, CDR3 DNA. The D gene is left open where the match is weak. Part of the rows lack a size; the others show once, few, many or a class for expanded clones.

TRBJ1-3	TRBV3-1	.	.	CASSPPNGNTIYF	TGTGCCAGCAGCCCCCCGAACGGAAACACCATATATTTT
TRBJ1-2	TRBV2	.	once	CASMGVNYGYTF	TGTGCCAGCATGGGTGTCAACTATGGCTACACCTTC
TRBJ1-2	TRBV6-2/TRBV6-3	.	.	CASSPQDSHYGYTF	TGTGCCAGCAGCCCCCAGGACAGCCACTATGGCTACACCTTC
TRBJ1-4	TRBV6-1	.	.	CASSEAREVSEKLFF	TGTGCCAGCAGTGAAGCAAGGGAAGTTAGTGAAAAACTGTTTTTT
TRBJ2-1	TRBV19	.	.	CASSIGERHPNEQFF	TGTGCCAGTAGTATAGGGGAAAGACACCCGAATGAGCAGTTCTTC
TRBJ2-1	TRBV27	.	.	CASSLSNPFNEQFF	TGTGCCAGCAGTTTATCAAATCCCTTCAATGAGCAGTTCTTC
TRBJ2-4	TRBV11-2	.	.	CASSSGEGDIQYF	TGTGCCAGCAGCTCTGGGGAGGGGGACATTCAGTACTTC
TRBJ1-2	TRBV20-1	TRBD1	.	CSARTGGEDYGYTF	TGCAGTGCGCGGACAGGGGGTGAGGACTATGGCTACACCTTC
TRBJ1-1	TRBV20-1	.	.	CSAPLQGSAFF	TGCAGTGCTCCTCTTCAGGGCTCAGCTTTCTTT
TRBJ2-7	TRBV10-1	.	.	CASSDGGPDYEQYF	TGCGCCAGCAGTGACGGGGGCCCAGACTACGAGCAGTACTTC
TRBJ2-5	TRBV12-3/TRBV12-4	.	.	CASMGFRETQYF	TGTGCCAGCATGGGGTTTAGAGAGACCCAGTACTTC
TRBJ2-6	TRBV15	.	.	CATSRTHQKAGANVLTF	TGTGCCACCAGCAGAACTCACCAAAAGGCTGGGGCCAACGTCCTGACTTTC
TRBJ1-2	TRBV12-3/TRBV12-4	.	.	CASSLDLGSRYGYTF	TGTGCCAGCAGTTTAGACCTAGGGAGTCGTTATGGCTACACCTTC
TRBJ2-1	TRBV20-1	TRBD1	.	CSARGDRENNEQFF	TGCAGTGCTAGAGGGGACAGGGAAAACAATGAGCAGTTCTTC
TRBJ2-7	TRBV6-1	.	.	CASSPEGVTDEQYF	TGTGCCAGCAGCCCAGAGGGGGTAACGGACGAGCAGTACTTC
TRBJ2-5	TRBV12-3/TRBV12-4	.	.	CASSFSTETLQETQYF	TGTGCCAGCAGTTTTTCGACAGAAACACTCCAAGAGACCCAGTACTTC
TRBJ2-2	TRBV13	TRBD1	.	CASSGQGDGELFF	TGTGCCAGCAGCGGACAGGGTGACGGGGAGCTGTTTTTT
TRBJ2-2	TRBV28	.	once	CASSSPRELNTGELFF	TGTGCCAGCAGTTCTCCTAGGGAGCTCAACACCGGGGAGCTGTTTTTT
TRBJ2-7	TRBV4-1	.	.	CASSQDFEWTLYEQYF	TGCGCCAGCAGCCAAGATTTTGAGTGGACCCTCTACGAGCAGTACTTC
TRBJ2-7	TRBV14	TRBD1	.	CASSQGTGYEQYF	TGTGCCAGCAGTCAGGGGACAGGCTACGAGCAGTACTTC
TRBJ2-7	TRBV6-1	.	few	CAAGPSYEQYF	TGTGCCGCAGGTCCCTCTTACGAGCAGTACTTC
TRBJ2-1	TRBV7-9	.	.	CASSLPNEQFF	TGTGCCAGCAGCTTACCGAATGAGCAGTTCTTC
TRBJ1-1	TRBV13	.	.	CASSLGQAPLNTEAFF	TGTGCCAGCAGCTTAGGCCAGGCCCCTCTGAACACTGAAGCTTTCTTT
TRBJ2-7	TRBV27	.	.	CASSLGLEGEQYF	TGTGCCAGCAGTTTGGGTCTTGAGGGCGAGCAGTACTTC
TRBJ2-1	TRBV27	.	.	CASSLQAPINEQFF	TGTGCCAGCAGTTTACAGGCTCCGATCAATGAGCAGTTCTTC
TRBJ1-3	TRBV19	TRBD1	.	CASSTGQGNGNTIYF	TGTGCCAGTAGTACGGGACAGGGGAATGGAAACACCATATATTTT
TRBJ1-2	TRBV6-1	.	.	CASSEPAGRYGYTF	TGTGCCAGCAGTGAACCGGCCGGTCGCTATGGCTACACCTTC
TRBJ2-1	TRBV7-9	.	few	CASSQRGYNEQFF	TGTGCCAGCAGCCAGAGGGGTTACAATGAGCAGTTCTTC
TRBJ1-5	TRBV27	.	once	CASSPAGVGNQPQHF	TGTGCCAGCAGTCCCGCGGGGGTTGGTAATCAGCCCCAGCATTTT
TRBJ1-1	TRBV19	.	.	CASSISVWDTVEAFF	TGTGCCAGTAGTATAAGCGTCTGGGACACTGTTGAAGCTTTCTTT
TRBJ2-7	TRBV4-1	.	.	CASSQSGGGSYEQYF	TGCGCCAGCAGCCAATCCGGCGGGGGCAGCTACGAGCAGTACTTC
TRBJ1-5	TRBV27	.	.	CASSFAGADQPQHF	TGTGCCAGCAGTTTTGCGGGGGCGGATCAGCCCCAGCATTTT
TRBJ2-7	TRBV6-5	TRBD1	.	CASSYDRGQGASYEQYF	TGTGCCAGCAGTTACGATAGGGGACAGGGGGCGTCCTACGAGCAGTACTTC
TRBJ2-7	TRBV28	TRBD2	.	CASRYTSGSRPYEQYF	TGTGCCAGCAGGTACACTAGCGGGAGTCGACCCTACGAGCAGTACTTC
TRBJ2-5	TRBV4-2	.	few	CASSPTKAGKETQYF	TGTGCCAGCAGCCCCACCAAGGCAGGGAAGGAGACCCAGTACTTC
TRBJ1-2	TRBV28	.	.	CASSPIWDNPKYGYTF	TGTGCCAGCAGTCCGATTTGGGACAACCCCAAGTATGGCTACACCTTC
TRBJ2-5	TRBV18	.	.	CASSQTRGGQETQYF	TGTGCCAGCTCGCAGACCCGCGGAGGGCAAGAGACCCAGTACTTC
TRBJ2-1	TRBV19	TRBD2	.	CASSIAAGGPGEQFF	TGTGCCAGTAGTATAGCAGCGGGGGGGCCCGGTGAGCAGTTCTTC
TRBJ2-3	TRBV7-8	TRBD2	.	CASSWSPIAGSFISTDTQYF	TGTGCCAGCAGCTGGAGCCCTATAGCGGGGTCCTTTATCAGCACAGATACGCAGTATTTT
TRBJ2-2	TRBV7-6	.	once	CASSFLGEAGELFF	TGTGCCAGCAGCTTTCTGGGGGAGGCCGGGGAGCTGTTTTTT
TRBJ2-7	TRBV30	.	.	CAWRLGTGAYEQYF	TGTGCCTGGAGACTCGGGACCGGTGCCTACGAGCAGTACTTC
TRBJ2-3	TRBV11-2	.	.	CASSLDAGFTDTQYF	TGTGCCAGCAGCTTAGACGCGGGTTTCACAGATACGCAGTATTTT
TRBJ1-1	TRBV30	.	once	CAWSPGQTNTEAFF	TGTGCCTGGAGTCCCGGACAGACCAACACTGAAGCTTTCTTT
TRBJ1-1	TRBV24-1	TRBD1	.	CATQQGKGAEAFF	TGTGCCACCCAACAGGGGAAAGGAGCTGAAGCTTTCTTT
TRBJ2-7	TRBV30	.	.	CACWGDSDYEQYF	TGTGCCTGTTGGGGGGACAGTGACTACGAGCAGTACTTC
TRBJ1-1	TRBV7-9	.	few	CASSPRWTEAFF	TGTGCCAGCAGCCCTCGTTGGACTGAAGCTTTCTTT
TRBJ2-7	TRBV4-1	TRBD1	.	CASTPGQGWDEQYF	TGCGCCAGCACCCCCGGACAGGGGTGGGACGAGCAGTACTTC
TRBJ1-1	TRBV2	.	.	CASSESWASGGTEAFF	TGTGCCAGCAGTGAAAGCTGGGCCTCAGGTGGCACTGAAGCTTTCTTT
TRBJ1-1	TRBV27	TRBD1	few	CASSLGQGLNTEAFF	TGTGCCAGCAGTTTGGGACAGGGGCTTAACACTGAAGCTTTCTTT
TRBJ1-1	TRBV6-5	.	few	CASSPILGLHTEAFF	TGTGCCAGCAGTCCGATACTTGGGCTTCACACTGAAGCTTTCTTT
TRBJ1-1	TRBV29-1	.	once	CSGSVMNTEAFF	TGCAGCGGCTCCGTGATGAACACTGAAGCTTTCTTT